This T cell receptor beta chain was recovered during a study of control samples from healthy donors and cancer patients. The method was immunoSEQ multiplex PCR; TCRdb's version includes in-frame clones alone and lacks a portion of them. The sample shows roughly 40,000 clones, less than 85% of them seen only once. This clonotype was sampled from a man aged 55-75 years in good health. Sample: blood.

In nucleotides, the CDR3 is TGTGCCAGTAACACAGGGGCCATGAACACTGAAGCTTTCTTT. It codes for CASNTGAMNTEAFF. The chain links TRBV19 to TRBJ1-1, with 7 nucleotides matching TRBD1. Germline CDR1 LNHDA, CDR2 SQIVND (reference sequence). CDR3 length: 14 residues. The V and J ends lost 7 bases and 0 bases, in that order; junction bases with no gene match: 5. Variable domain in full (rest from reference TRBV19 and TRBJ1-1): DGGITQSPKYLFRKEGQNVTLSCEQNLNHDAMYWYRQDPGQGLRLIYYSQIVNDFQKGDIAEGYSVSREKKESFPLTVTSAQKNPTAFYLCASNTGAMNTEAFFGQGTRLTVV.